These 13 T cell receptor beta chains were sequenced from one sample in a study of T cell responses to AZD1222 COVID-19 vaccine. Libraries were prepared by immunoSEQ multiplex PCR; TCRdb keeps only in-frame clonotypes and omits some of them. The table includes fewer than 70,000 clones, 80% detected once. The sample in question was peripheral blood, obtained 28 days after the second AZD1222 dose. The receptors were gathered from an adult who received the AZD1222 COVID-19 vaccine.

The chain combines TRBV30 with TRBJ1-6; 7 bases line up with TRBD1. CDR3 length equals 15 residues. Trimming at V came to 1 base and at J to 7 bases, leaving 7 bases not matched to a gene. CDR1 and CDR2 (germline): GTSNPN, SVGIG (reference sequence). In DNA form, the CDR3 reads TGTGCCTGGAGTGCCCACAGGGGCGACAATTCACCCCTCCACTTT. Translated: CAWSAHRGDNSPLHF.

This chain links TRBV7-2 with TRBJ2-7; D is ambiguous. Germline V gene lookup returns CDR1 SGHTA and CDR2 FQGNSA. The V end lost 1 base, the J end lost 1 base, and 14 bases lay between the germline ends. The CDR3 consists of 16 residues. The CDR3 sequence: CASSLVSSVPSYEQYF. CDR3 DNA sequence: TGTGCCAGCAGCTTAGTGTCTAGTGTCCCATCCTACGAGCAGTACTTC. Supplemented by reference TRBV7-2 and TRBJ2-7, the full variable domain reads GAGVSQSPSNKVTEKGKDVELRCDPISGHTALYWYRQSLGQGLEFLIYFQGNSAPDKSGLPSDRFSAERTGGSVSTLTIQRTQQEDSAVYLCASSLVSSVPSYEQYFGPGTRLTVT.

In its sample, this clone was seen once. V is TRBV4-3 and J is TRBJ2-7; D remains unclear. Per the germline V gene, CDR1 is LGHNA and CDR2 is YSLEER. The CDR3 contains 14 residues. The ends were cut back, 0 bases at V and 3 bases at J, with 9 bases in the middle. CDR3 sequence reads: CASSQDPTHYEQYF. The CDR3 bases are TGCGCCAGCAGCCAAGACCCTACCCACTACGAGCAGTACTTC.

In this sample, this clone turned up once. J is TRBJ2-7 and V is TRBV27; 8 bases agree with TRBD1. Germline V gives CDR1 MNHEY, CDR2 SMNVEV (reference sequence). The CDR3 length is 17 residues. V shed 3 bases, J shed 0 bases, and the junction held 10 bases outside the gene matches. CDR3 nucleotide sequence: TGTGCCAGCAGTTTCCTCGGGGACAGGCGAAGCTCCTACGAGCAGTACTTC. Amino acids: CASSFLGDRRSSYEQYF.

V and J are TRBV4-3 and TRBJ2-5; 10 bases are a match to TRBD2. Germline CDR1 is LGHNA and CDR2 is YSLEER. J was trimmed by 3 bases and V by 6 bases; bases with no gene match: 7. The CDR3 runs 15 residues. In nucleotides, the CDR3 is TGCGCCAGCAGTCGAATTCTAGCGGGGGAAGAGACCCAGTACTTC. This sequence encodes CASSRILAGEETQYF.

This sequence joins TRBV9 and TRBJ1-3; 10 nucleotides agree with TRBD1. The CDR3 has 19 residues. Looked up from germline, CDR1 is SGDLS and CDR2 is YYNGEE. V dropped 3 bases and J dropped 2; count of bases not matched to a gene: 14. CDR3 sequence (DNA): TGTGCCAGCAGCGCCCGGACAGGGGGAGGACTGGGGCCTGGAAACACCATATATTTT. Translated: CASSARTGGGLGPGNTIYF.

As DNA, the CDR3 is TGTGCCAGCACTTTCAGCCAGAGGGGCTACACCTTC. Translation gives CASTFSQRGYTF. This chain joins TRBV2 and TRBJ1-2; D remains unclear. The CDR3 has 12 amino acids. Trimming removed 7 bases from V and 8 bases from J, with 14 bases in between. Germline CDR1 SNHLY, CDR2 FYNNEI. Complete variable domain (other parts from reference TRBV2 and TRBJ1-2): EPEVTQTPSHQVTQMGQEVILRCVPISNHLYFYWYRQILGQKVEFLVSFYNNEISEKSEIFDDQFSVERPDGSNFTLKIRSTKLEDSAMYFCASTFSQRGYTFGSGTRLTVV.

The chain carries TRBV3-1 (or the pseudogene TRBV3-2) and TRBJ2-7, with D possibly being TRBD1 (6 bases). Trimming took 2 bases from V and 3 from J, leaving 17 bases between them. Germline assignment: CDR1 LGHDT and CDR2 YNNKEL (reference sequence). The CDR3 has 16 residues. CDR3 in DNA: TGTGCCAGCAGCCAACCCCCAGGGGCCCTTGACTACGAGCAGTACTTC. Protein sequence: CASSQPPGALDYEQYF.

The J gene is TRBJ1-5, the V gene TRBV12-3 or TRBV12-4; D ambiguous. The CDR3 has 13 amino acids. V lost 3 bases, J lost 7 bases, and 10 bases lay in between. CDR3 coding DNA: TGTGCCAGCAGTTTTAGTGGGTACCAGCCCCAGCATTTT. Encoded protein: CASSFSGYQPQHF.

This clone showed up just once. The J gene is TRBJ2-2, the V gene TRBV3-1 (or the pseudogene TRBV3-2), with D perhaps matching TRBD1 (5 bases). Trimming cost V 1 base and J 5 bases, with 14 bases left between them. This CDR3 is built from 16 residues. Germline V gives CDR1 LGHDT, CDR2 YNNKEL (reference sequence). The CDR3 is CASSQAKGISTGELFF. CDR3 nucleotide sequence: TGTGCCAGCAGCCAAGCGAAGGGGATATCGACCGGGGAGCTGTTTTTT.

This chain joins TRBV24-1 and TRBJ2-3; 8 positions agree with TRBD2. There are 15 residues in the CDR3. Trimming removed 7 bases from V and 1 base from J; junction bases left unmatched: 6. Germline CDR1 and CDR2: KGHDR and SFDVKD. For the CDR3, the DNA is TGTGCCACCAGCCGAGCGGGGGCTGGCACAGATACGCAGTATTTT. It translates to CATSRAGAGTDTQYF.

This clone was seen a single time. V is TRBV7-9 and J is TRBJ2-1; D not resolved. The germline V gene has CDR1 SEHNR and CDR2 FQNEAQ (reference sequence). This CDR3 is 13 amino acids long. V gave up 1 base and J gave up 6 bases, with 7 bases separating them. This CDR3 is CASSLEVLNEQFF. The CDR3 nucleotides are TGTGCCAGCAGCTTAGAGGTCCTCAATGAGCAGTTCTTC.

The chain combines TRBV6-4 with TRBJ1-6; D uncertain. The V end lost 9 bases, the J end lost 7 bases, and 16 bases lay between the germline ends. CDR1 and CDR2 from the germline V gene are MRHNA and SNTAGT. The CDR3 is 14 residues long. The CDR3 bases are TGTGCCAGTTCTGTGGGCAGCACCAATTCACCCCTCCACTTT. This gives the protein CASSVGSTNSPLHF.